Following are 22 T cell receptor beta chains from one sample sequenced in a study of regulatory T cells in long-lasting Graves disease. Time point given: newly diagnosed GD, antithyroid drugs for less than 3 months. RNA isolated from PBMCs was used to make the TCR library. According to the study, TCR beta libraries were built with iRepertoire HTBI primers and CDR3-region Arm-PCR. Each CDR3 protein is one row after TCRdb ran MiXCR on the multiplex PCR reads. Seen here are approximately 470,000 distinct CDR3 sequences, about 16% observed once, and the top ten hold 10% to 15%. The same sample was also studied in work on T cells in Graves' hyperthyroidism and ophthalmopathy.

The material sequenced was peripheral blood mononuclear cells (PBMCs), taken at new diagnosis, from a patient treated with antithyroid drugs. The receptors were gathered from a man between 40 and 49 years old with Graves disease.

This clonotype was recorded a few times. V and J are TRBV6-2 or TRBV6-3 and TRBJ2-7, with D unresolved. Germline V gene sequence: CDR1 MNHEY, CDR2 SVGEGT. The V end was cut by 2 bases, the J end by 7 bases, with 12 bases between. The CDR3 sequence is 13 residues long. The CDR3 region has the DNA TGTGCCAGCAGTTACGTCGCAGAGGCGGAGCAGTACTTC. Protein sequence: CASSYVAEAEQYF.

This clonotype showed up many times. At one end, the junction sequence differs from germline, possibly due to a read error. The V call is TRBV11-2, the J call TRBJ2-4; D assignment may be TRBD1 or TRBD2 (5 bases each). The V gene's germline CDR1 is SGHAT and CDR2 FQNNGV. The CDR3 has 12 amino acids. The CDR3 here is CASSLAGGKGWF. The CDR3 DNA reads TGTGCCAGCAGCCTGGCTGGGGGAAAGGGTTGGTTC.

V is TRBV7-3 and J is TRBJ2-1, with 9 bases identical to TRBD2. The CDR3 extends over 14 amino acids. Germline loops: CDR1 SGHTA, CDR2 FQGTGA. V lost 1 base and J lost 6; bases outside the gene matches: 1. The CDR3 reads CASSLSSGSNEQFF. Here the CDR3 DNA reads TGTGCCAGCAGCTTAAGTAGCGGGAGCAATGAGCAGTTCTTC.

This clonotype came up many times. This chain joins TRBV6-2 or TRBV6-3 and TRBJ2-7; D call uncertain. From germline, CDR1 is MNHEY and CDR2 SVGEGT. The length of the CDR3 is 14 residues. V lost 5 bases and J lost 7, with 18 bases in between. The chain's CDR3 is CASSVVIRGDEQYF. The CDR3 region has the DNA TGTGCCAGCAGTGTCGTCATTCGCGGAGATGAGCAGTACTTC.

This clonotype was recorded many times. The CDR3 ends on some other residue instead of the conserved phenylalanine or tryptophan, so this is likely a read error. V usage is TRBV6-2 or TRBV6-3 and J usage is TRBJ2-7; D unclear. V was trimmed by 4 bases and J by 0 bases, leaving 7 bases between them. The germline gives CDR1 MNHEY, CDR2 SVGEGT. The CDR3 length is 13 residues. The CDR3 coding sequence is TGTGCCAGCAGTTTAACGGTCTCCTACGAGCAGTACTCC. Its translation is CASSLTVSYEQYS.

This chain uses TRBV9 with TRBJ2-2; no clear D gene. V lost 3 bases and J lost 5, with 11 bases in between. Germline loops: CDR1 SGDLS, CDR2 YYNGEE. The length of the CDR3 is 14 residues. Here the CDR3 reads CASSGSRSTGELFF. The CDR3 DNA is TGTGCCAGCAGCGGGAGTAGGTCTACCGGGGAGCTGTTTTTT.

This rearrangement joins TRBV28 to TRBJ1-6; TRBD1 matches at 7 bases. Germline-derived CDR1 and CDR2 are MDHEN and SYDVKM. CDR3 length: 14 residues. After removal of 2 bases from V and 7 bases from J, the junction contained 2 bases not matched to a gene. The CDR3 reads CASSLTGENSPLHF. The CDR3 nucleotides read TGTGCCAGCAGTTTAACAGGGGAGAATTCACCCCTCCACTTT.

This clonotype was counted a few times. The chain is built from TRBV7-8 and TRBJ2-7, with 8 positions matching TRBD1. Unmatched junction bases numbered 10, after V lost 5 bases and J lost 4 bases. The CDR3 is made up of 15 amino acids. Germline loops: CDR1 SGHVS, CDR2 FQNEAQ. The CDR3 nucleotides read TGTGCCAGCAGCCAAGACAGGGGATCCTTTTACGAGCAGTACTTC. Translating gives CASSQDRGSFYEQYF.

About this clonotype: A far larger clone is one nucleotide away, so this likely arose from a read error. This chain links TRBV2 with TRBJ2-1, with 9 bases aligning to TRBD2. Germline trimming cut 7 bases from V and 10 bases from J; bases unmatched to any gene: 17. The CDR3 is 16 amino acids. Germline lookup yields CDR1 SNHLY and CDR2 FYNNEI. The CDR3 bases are TGTGCCAGCAACCCTATGGGGCGGGAGGGGCCCTACGAGCAGTTCTTC. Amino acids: CASNPMGREGPYEQFF. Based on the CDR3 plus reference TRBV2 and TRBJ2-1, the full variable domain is EPEVTQTPSHQVTQMGQEVILRCVPISNHLYFYWYRQILGQKVEFLVSFYNNEISEKSEIFDDQFSVERPDGSNFTLKIRSTKLEDSAMYFCASNPMGREGPYEQFFGPGTRLTVL.

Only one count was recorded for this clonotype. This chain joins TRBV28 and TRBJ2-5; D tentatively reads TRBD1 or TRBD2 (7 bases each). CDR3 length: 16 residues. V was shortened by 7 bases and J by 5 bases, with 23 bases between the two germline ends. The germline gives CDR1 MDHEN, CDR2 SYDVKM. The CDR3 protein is CASNPRQGGFLETQYF. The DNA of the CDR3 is TGTGCCAGCAATCCTCGACAGGGAGGGTTTCTGGAGACCCAGTACTTC.

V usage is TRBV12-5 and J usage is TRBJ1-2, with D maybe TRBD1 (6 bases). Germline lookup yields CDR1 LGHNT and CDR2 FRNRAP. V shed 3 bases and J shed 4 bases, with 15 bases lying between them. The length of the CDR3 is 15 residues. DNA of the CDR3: TGTGCTAGTGGTTTTCCAGGGGACGGACCCTATGGCTACACCTTC. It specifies CASGFPGDGPYGYTF.

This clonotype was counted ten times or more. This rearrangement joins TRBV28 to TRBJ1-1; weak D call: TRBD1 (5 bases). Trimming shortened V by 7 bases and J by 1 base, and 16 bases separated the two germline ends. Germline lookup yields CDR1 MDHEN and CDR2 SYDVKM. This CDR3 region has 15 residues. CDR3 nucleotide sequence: TGTGCCAGCAAAGACCCTGGGACCGAGAACACTGAAGCTTTCTTT. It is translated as CASKDPGTENTEAFF.

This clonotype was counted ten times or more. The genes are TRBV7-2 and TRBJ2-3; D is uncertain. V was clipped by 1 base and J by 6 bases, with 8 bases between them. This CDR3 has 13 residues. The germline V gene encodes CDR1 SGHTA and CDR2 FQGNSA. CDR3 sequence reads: CASSLVTLDTQYF. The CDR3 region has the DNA TGTGCCAGCAGCTTAGTGACTCTCGATACGCAGTATTTT.

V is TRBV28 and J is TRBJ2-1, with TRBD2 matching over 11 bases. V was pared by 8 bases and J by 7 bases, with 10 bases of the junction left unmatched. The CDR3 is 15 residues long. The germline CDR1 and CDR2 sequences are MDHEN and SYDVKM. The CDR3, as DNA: TGTGCCAGCTCACACGGCGGGACTAGCGGAAATGAGCAGTTCTTC. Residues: CASSHGGTSGNEQFF.

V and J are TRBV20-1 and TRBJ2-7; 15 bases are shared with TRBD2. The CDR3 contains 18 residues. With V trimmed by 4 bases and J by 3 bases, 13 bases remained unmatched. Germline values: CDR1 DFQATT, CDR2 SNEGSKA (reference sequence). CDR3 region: CSAIAGTSGRRGLYEQYF. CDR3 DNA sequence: TGCAGTGCTATCGCCGGGACTAGCGGGAGGAGGGGGCTCTACGAGCAGTACTTC.

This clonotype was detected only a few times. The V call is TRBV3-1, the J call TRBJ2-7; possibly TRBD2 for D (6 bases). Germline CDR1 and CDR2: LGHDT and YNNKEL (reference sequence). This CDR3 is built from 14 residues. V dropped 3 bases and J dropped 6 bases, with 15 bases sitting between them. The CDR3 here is CASSQDYSSSEQYF. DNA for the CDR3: TGTGCCAGCAGCCAGGACTACTCTAGCTCCGAGCAGTACTTC.

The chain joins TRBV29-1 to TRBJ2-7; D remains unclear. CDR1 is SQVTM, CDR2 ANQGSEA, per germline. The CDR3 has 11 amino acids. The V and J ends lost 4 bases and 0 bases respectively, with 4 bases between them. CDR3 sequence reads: CSVVISYEQYF. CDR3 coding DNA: TGCAGCGTTGTCATCTCCTACGAGCAGTACTTC.

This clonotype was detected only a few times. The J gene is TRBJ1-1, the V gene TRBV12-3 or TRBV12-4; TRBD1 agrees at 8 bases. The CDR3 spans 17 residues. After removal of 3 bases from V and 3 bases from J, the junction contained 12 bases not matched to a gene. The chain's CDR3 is CASSFQPQGAWDTEAFF. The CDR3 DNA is TGTGCCAGCAGTTTTCAACCCCAGGGGGCTTGGGACACTGAAGCTTTCTTT.

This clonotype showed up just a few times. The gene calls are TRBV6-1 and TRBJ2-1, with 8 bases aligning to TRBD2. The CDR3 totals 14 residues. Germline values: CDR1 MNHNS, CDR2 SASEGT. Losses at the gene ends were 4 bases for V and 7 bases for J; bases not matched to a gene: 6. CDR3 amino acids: CASSVVGRGNEQFF. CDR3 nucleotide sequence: TGTGCCAGCAGTGTTGTCGGGAGGGGGAATGAGCAGTTCTTC.

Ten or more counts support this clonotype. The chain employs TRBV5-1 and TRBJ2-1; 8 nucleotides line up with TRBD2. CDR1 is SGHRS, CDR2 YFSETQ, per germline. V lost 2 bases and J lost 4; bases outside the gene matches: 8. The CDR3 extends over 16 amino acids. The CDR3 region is CASSFRAAGDYNEQFF. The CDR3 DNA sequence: TGCGCCAGCAGCTTCCGGGCAGCGGGAGATTACAATGAGCAGTTCTTC. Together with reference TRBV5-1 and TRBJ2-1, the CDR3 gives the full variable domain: KAGVTQTPRYLIKTRGQQVTLSCSPISGHRSVSWYQQTPGQGLQFLFEYFSETQRNKGNFPGRFSGRQFSNSRSEMNVSTLELGDSALYLCASSFRAAGDYNEQFFGPGTRLTVL.

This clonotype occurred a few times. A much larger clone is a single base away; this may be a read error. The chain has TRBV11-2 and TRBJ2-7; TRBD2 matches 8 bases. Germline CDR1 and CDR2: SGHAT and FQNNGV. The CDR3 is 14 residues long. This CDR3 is CASISGGPFYERYF. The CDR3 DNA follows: TGTGCCAGCATTTCGGGAGGGCCTTTTTACGAGCGGTACTTC.

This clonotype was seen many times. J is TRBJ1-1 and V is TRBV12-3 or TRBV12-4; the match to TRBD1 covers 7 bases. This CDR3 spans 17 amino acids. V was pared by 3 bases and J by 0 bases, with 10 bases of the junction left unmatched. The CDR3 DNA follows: TGTGCCAGCAGTTTCAGCCGCCCCGGGACAGTGAACACTGAAGCTTTCTTT. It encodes CASSFSRPGTVNTEAFF.